This passage covers 17 T cell receptor beta chains from one sample sequenced in a study of blood T cell repertoires in COVID-19. Profiled with immunoSEQ multiplex PCR; TCRdb holds only in-frame clones, not every one. This repertoire shows hundreds of thousands of clones, about 88% found once; its top ten account for approximately 8.8%. Sequencing was performed on PBMCs or T cells enriched from blood (not recorded which). The receptors were sampled from a woman in her 40s who had recovered from COVID-19.

This chain links TRBV7-2 with TRBJ2-5, with 8 nucleotides matching TRBD2. CDR1 is SGHTA, CDR2 FQGNSA, per germline. Unmatched junction bases numbered 2, after V lost 1 base and J lost 1 base. The CDR3 consists of 15 residues. CDR3 in DNA: TGTGCCAGCAGCTTAGTCACTAGCGGCCAAGAGACCCAGTACTTC. Protein: CASSLVTSGQETQYF.

The chain employs TRBV4-2 and TRBJ2-2, with 9 bases aligning to TRBD2. The junction had 7 bases not matched to a gene; V was cut back by 0 bases and J by 5 bases. The germline V gene has CDR1 LGHNA and CDR2 YNFKEQ. The CDR3 consists of 17 residues. The chain's CDR3 is CASSQDRLAGKTGELFF. CDR3 nucleotides: TGTGCCAGCAGCCAAGATCGCCTAGCGGGAAAGACCGGGGAGCTGTTTTTT.

This clone was seen once. This chain links TRBV19 with TRBJ1-4; 7 nucleotides agree with TRBD1. The length of the CDR3 is 14 residues. Germline V CDR1 and CDR2: LNHDA, SQIVND (reference sequence). V lost 3 bases to trimming and J lost 8 bases; unmatched junction nucleotides: 6. In DNA form, the CDR3 reads TGTGCCAGTAGTATCAACAGGGGTAGAGAAAAACTGTTTTTT. This codes for CASSINRGREKLFF.

V and J are TRBV5-1 and TRBJ1-1; maybe TRBD1 (5 bases). In germline, CDR1 is SGHRS, CDR2 YFSETQ. Trimming stripped 5 bases from V and 7 bases from J, with 21 bases between. The CDR3 extends over 15 amino acids. CDR3 sequence reads: CASSLQGLNGFEAFF. The CDR3 DNA follows: TGCGCCAGCAGTTTGCAGGGCCTCAACGGGTTTGAAGCTTTCTTT.

This chain connects TRBV4-2 to TRBJ2-3; 7 positions agree with TRBD2. The germline V gene encodes CDR1 LGHNA and CDR2 YNFKEQ. With 4 bases clipped from V and 2 bases from J, the junction kept 6 bases outside the gene matches. There are 15 residues in the CDR3. CDR3 region: CASSLTERDTDTQYF. The CDR3, as DNA: TGTGCCAGCAGCCTAACCGAGCGGGACACAGATACGCAGTATTTT.

The chain combines TRBV19 with TRBJ1-1; TRBD1 might be the D (5 bases). CDR1 LNHDA and CDR2 SQIVND come from the germline V gene (reference sequence). This CDR3 is 13 amino acids long. V lost 4 bases to trimming and J lost 2 bases, with 8 bases between them. CDR3 protein: CASSTQVNTEAFF. The CDR3 DNA reads as TGTGCCAGTAGTACACAGGTAAACACTGAAGCTTTCTTT.

This rearrangement joins TRBV4-2 to TRBJ2-6; D ambiguous. CDR1 LGHNA and CDR2 YNFKEQ come from the germline V gene. Trimming took 1 base from V and 0 from J, leaving 16 bases between them. The CDR3 totals 19 residues. The CDR3 bases are TGTGCCAGCAGCCAAGGATACGTGGAGAGGTACTCTGGGGCCAACGTCCTGACTTTC. Translating gives CASSQGYVERYSGANVLTF.

This chain joins TRBV9 and TRBJ2-7, with TRBD1 matching over 7 bases. Germline V gene sequence: CDR1 SGDLS, CDR2 YYNGEE. The V segment lost 2 bases and the J segment 4 bases; nucleotides outside the gene matches: 9. The CDR3 runs 15 residues. For the CDR3, the DNA is TGTGCCAGCAGCGTGGAGGACAGGCCGGCTTACGAGCAGTACTTC. Protein sequence: CASSVEDRPAYEQYF.

This chain links TRBV3-1 (or the pseudogene TRBV3-2) with TRBJ2-7; D is uncertain. The germline V and J ends were trimmed by 1 base and 5 bases, with 9 bases remaining between them. This CDR3 comprises 13 residues. Germline lookup yields CDR1 LGHDT and CDR2 YNNKEL (reference sequence). CDR3 amino acids: CASSQVQANEQYF. For the CDR3, the DNA is TGTGCCAGCAGCCAAGTTCAGGCGAACGAGCAGTACTTC.

This chain links TRBV5-1 with TRBJ2-2; D is undetermined. The ends were cut back, 1 base at V and 3 bases at J, with 4 bases in the middle. The germline V gene has CDR1 SGHRS and CDR2 YFSETQ. The CDR3 is 13 residues long. As DNA, the CDR3 is TGCGCCAGCAGCTTGACATACACCGGGGAGCTGTTTTTT. This encodes CASSLTYTGELFF.

This clone has a handful of counts. V and J are TRBV7-2 and TRBJ2-1, with TRBD2 matching over 10 bases. Germline lookup yields CDR1 SGHTA and CDR2 FQGNSA. This CDR3 is built from 16 residues. The V and J ends lost 0 bases and 6 bases, in that order; junction bases with no gene match: 5. The CDR3 sequence is CASSLAPGLAINEQFF. Here the CDR3 DNA reads TGTGCCAGCAGCTTAGCACCGGGACTAGCGATCAATGAGCAGTTCTTC. Complete variable domain (other parts from reference TRBV7-2 and TRBJ2-1): GAGVSQSPSNKVTEKGKDVELRCDPISGHTALYWYRQSLGQGLEFLIYFQGNSAPDKSGLPSDRFSAERTGGSVSTLTIQRTQQEDSAVYLCASSLAPGLAINEQFFGPGTRLTVL.

The chain recombines TRBV7-2 with TRBJ2-7; no reliable D call. V dropped 1 base and J dropped 3 bases, with 10 bases sitting between them. Germline CDR1 and CDR2: SGHTA and FQGNSA. The CDR3 length is 14 residues. CDR3 DNA: TGTGCCAGCAGCTTAGGGCCAACGAACTACGAGCAGTACTTC. It encodes CASSLGPTNYEQYF.

The rearrangement joins TRBV2 to TRBJ1-6, with a possible D match to TRBD1 (5 bases). V lost 3 bases, J lost 10 bases, and 13 bases lay in between. This CDR3 has 14 amino acids. Germline V gene data show CDR1 as SNHLY and CDR2 as FYNNEI. The CDR3 spells CASSEGGAGSPLHF. The CDR3 nucleotides are TGTGCCAGCAGTGAGGGCGGGGCCGGGTCACCCCTCCACTTT.

The V call is TRBV7-3, the J call TRBJ2-5; no firm D call. The CDR3 sequence is 13 residues long. The germline CDR1 and CDR2 sequences are SGHTA and FQGTGA. V was shortened by 0 bases and J by 6 bases, with 8 bases between the two germline ends. The CDR3 nucleotides read TGTGCCAGCAGCTTAACAGCCGAGCAGACCCAGTACTTC. Protein: CASSLTAEQTQYF.

The rearrangement links TRBV10-3 to TRBJ2-7, with 10 bases identical to TRBD1. Germline V gene data show CDR1 as ENHRY and CDR2 as SYGVKD. With 10 bases clipped from V and 2 bases from J, the junction kept 11 bases outside the gene matches. CDR3 size: 15 residues. CDR3 nucleotides: TGTGCCACTATAACCGGGACAGGGGTGACCTACGAGCAGTACTTC. It codes for CATITGTGVTYEQYF.

The chain combines TRBV29-1 with TRBJ1-1; 7 bases are shared with TRBD1. CDR1 and CDR2 from the germline V gene are SQVTM and ANQGSEA. The CDR3 extends over 13 amino acids. V was pared by 0 bases and J by 10 bases, with 8 bases of the junction left unmatched. CDR3 DNA sequence: TGCAGCGTTGAAGAGGGGCCAAGGGGGCCAGCTTTCTTT. Translation gives CSVEEGPRGPAFF.

This clone occurred once. This rearrangement joins TRBV29-1 to TRBJ2-1, with D tentatively TRBD1 (6 bases). Trimming left V 5 bases short and J 0 bases short, with 17 bases between. CDR3 length: 16 amino acids. Germline CDR1 SQVTM, CDR2 ANQGSEA. The CDR3 sequence: CSVLGPTGRSYNEQFF. Here the CDR3 DNA reads TGCAGCGTTCTGGGCCCGACAGGACGCTCCTACAATGAGCAGTTCTTC.